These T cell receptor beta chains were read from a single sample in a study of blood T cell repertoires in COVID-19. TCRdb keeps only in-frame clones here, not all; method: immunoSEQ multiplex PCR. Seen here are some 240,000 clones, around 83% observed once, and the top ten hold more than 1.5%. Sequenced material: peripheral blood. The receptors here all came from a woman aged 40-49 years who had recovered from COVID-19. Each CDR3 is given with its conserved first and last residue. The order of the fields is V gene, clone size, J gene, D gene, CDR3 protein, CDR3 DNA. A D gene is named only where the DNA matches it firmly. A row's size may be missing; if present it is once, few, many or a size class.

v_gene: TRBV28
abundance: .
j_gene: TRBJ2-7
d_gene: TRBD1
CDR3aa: CASSPGQAFSYEQYF
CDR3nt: TGTGCCAGCAGCCCCGGACAGGCGTTCTCCTACGAGCAGTACTTC

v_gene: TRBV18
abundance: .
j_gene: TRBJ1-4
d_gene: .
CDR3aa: CASSPPALFNEKLFF
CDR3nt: TGTGCCAGCTCACCACCAGCCCTCTTTAATGAAAAACTGTTTTTT

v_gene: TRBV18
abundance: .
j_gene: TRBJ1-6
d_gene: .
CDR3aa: CASSHRDWANSPLHF
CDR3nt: TGTGCCAGCTCACATCGGGACTGGGCGAATTCACCCCTCCACTTT

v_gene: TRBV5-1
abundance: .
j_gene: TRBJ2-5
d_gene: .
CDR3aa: CASSADRQETQYF
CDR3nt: TGCGCCAGCAGCGCGGACAGACAAGAGACCCAGTACTTC

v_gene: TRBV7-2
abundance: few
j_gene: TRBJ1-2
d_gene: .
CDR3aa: CASSLGLGRGYGYTF
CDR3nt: TGTGCCAGCAGCTTAGGTTTGGGCAGGGGCTATGGCTACACCTTC

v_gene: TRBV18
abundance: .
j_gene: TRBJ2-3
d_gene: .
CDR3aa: CASSQTQGGSTDTQYF
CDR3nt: TGTGCCAGCTCACAGACCCAGGGGGGTAGCACAGATACGCAATATTTT

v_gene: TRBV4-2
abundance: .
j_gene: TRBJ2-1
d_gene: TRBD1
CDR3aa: CASSRQGVAYNEQFF
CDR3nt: TGTGCCAGCAGCCGCCAGGGGGTGGCCTACAATGAGCAGTTCTTC

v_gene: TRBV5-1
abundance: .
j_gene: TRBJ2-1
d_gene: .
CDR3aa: CASSLTRQGTYNEQFF
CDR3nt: TGCGCCAGCAGCTTGACCCGCCAGGGTACCTACAATGAGCAGTTCTTC

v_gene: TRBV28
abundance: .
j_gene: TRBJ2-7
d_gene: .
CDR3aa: CASAAEQFSYEQYF
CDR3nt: TGTGCCAGCGCGGCAGAACAATTCTCCTACGAGCAGTACTTC

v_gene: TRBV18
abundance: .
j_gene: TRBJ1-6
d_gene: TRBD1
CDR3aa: CASSPTTGDSPLHF
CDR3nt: TGTGCCAGCTCACCAACGACAGGGGATTCACCCCTCCACTTT

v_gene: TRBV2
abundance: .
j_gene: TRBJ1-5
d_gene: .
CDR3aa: CASTLDSVNSNQPQHF
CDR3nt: TGTGCCAGCACCTTGGACAGTGTAAATAGCAATCAGCCCCAGCATTTT

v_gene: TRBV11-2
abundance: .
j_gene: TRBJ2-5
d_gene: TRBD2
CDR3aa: CASSFAGGGGTQYF
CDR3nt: TGTGCCAGCAGCTTCGCGGGCGGGGGGGGGACCCAGTACTTC

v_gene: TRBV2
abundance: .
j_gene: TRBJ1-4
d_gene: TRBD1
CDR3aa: CASSVETGGGKLFF
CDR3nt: TGTGCCAGCAGTGTCGAGACAGGGGGAGGAAAACTGTTTTTT

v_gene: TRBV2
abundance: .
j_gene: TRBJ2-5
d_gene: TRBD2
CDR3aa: CASSEVTLSGGKHSIKTQYF
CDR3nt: TGTGCCAGCAGTGAAGTTACCTTATCGGGGGGGAAACACTCAATAAAGACCCAGTACTTC

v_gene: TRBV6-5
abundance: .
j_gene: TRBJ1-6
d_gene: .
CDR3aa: CASSLDTSSYNSPLHF
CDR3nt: TGTGCCAGCAGTTTGGACACAAGCTCCTATAATTCACCCCTCCACTTT

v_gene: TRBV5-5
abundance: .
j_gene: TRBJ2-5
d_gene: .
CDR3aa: CASSLRGQETQYF
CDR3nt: TGTGCCAGCAGCCTCCGGGGCCAAGAGACCCAGTACTTC

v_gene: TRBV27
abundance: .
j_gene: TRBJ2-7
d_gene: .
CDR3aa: CASSSQSVQYF
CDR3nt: TGTGCCAGCAGTTCCCAATCGGTGCAGTACTTC

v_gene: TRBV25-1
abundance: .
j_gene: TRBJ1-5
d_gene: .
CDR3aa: CASSELSGESNQPQHF
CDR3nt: TGTGCCAGCAGTGAATTATCCGGGGAAAGCAATCAGCCCCAGCATTTT

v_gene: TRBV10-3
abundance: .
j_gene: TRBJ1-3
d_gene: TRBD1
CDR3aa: CAISEQGVTGNTIYF
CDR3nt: TGTGCCATCAGTGAGCAGGGGGTGACTGGAAACACCATATATTTT

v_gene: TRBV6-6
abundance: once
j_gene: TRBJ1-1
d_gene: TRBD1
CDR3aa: CASSPPGQVSFF
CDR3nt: TGTGCCAGCAGTCCCCCGGGACAGGTATCTTTCTTT

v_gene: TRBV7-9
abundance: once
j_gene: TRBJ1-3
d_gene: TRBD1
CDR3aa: CASSPPSDRDSGNTIYF
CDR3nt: TGTGCCAGCAGCCCACCGTCGGACAGGGACTCTGGAAACACCATATATTTT

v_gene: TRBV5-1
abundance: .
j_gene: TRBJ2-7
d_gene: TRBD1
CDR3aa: CASSPGQGANEQYF
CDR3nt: TGCGCCAGCAGCCCTGGACAGGGGGCAAACGAGCAGTACTTC

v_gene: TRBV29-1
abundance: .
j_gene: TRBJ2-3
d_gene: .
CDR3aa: CSVDGFSDTQYF
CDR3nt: TGCAGCGTTGATGGCTTTTCGGATACGCAGTATTTT

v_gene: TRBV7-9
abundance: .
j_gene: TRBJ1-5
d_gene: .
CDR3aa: CASRFNSGPQHF
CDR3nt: TGTGCCAGCAGGTTTAACTCAGGGCCCCAGCATTTT

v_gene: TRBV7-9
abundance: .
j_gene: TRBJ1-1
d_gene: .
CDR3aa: CASSLAVRDSEAFF
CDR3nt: TGTGCCAGCAGCTTAGCGGTGAGGGATTCTGAAGCTTTCTTT

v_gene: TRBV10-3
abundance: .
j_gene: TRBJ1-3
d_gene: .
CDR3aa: CAISLGGSGNTIYF
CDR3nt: TGTGCCATCAGTTTGGGGGGTTCTGGAAACACCATATATTTT

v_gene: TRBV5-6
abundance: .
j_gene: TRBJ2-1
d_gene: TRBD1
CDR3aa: CASTLLHRDSSYNEQFF
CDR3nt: TGTGCCAGCACCCTATTACACCGGGACAGTTCCTACAATGAGCAGTTCTTC

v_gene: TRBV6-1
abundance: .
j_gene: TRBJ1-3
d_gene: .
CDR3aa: CASSEEEGIFSGNTIYF
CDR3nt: TGTGCCAGCAGTGAAGAGGAGGGAATCTTCTCTGGAAACACCATATATTTT

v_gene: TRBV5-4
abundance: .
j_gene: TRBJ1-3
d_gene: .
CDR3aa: CASSLGGLSSGNTIYF
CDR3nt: TGTGCCAGCAGCTTAGGAGGACTGAGCTCTGGAAACACCATATATTTT

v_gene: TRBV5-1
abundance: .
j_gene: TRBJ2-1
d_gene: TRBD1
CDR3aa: CASSDRAGYNEQFF
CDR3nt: TGCGCCAGCAGCGACAGGGCGGGTTACAATGAGCAGTTCTTC

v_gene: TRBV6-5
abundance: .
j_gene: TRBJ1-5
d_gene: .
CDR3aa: CASNAQRQARTHF
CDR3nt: TGTGCCAGCAACGCTCAAAGACAGGCCCGGACGCATTTT

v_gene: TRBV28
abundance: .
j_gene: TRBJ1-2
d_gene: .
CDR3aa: CASSFGQANYGYTF
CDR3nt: TGTGCCAGCAGTTTTGGGCAGGCCAACTATGGCTACACCTTC